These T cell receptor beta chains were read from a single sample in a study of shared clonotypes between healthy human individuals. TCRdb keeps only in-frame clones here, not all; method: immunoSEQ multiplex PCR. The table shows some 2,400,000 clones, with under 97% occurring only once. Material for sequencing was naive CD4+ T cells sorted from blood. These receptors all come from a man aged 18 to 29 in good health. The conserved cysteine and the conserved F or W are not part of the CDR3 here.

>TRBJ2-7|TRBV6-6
ASSGDSYEQY
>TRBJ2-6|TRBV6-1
ASSEVRAGAGANVLT
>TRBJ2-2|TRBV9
ASSAPRGELF
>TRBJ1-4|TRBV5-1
ASSNRGTTNEKLF
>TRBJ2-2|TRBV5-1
ASSPGTGVDTGELF
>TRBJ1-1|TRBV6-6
ASEIQVLNTEAF
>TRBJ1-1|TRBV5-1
ASSYGRTGYTEAF
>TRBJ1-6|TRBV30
ASAGVSYNSPLH
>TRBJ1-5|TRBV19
ASSIRQGKEPQH
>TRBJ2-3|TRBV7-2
ASSRRASGSSTDTQY
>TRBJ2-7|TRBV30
AWTARYPSYEQY
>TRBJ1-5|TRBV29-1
SVSQGGPNQPQH
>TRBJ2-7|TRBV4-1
ASRNMGGSPYEQY
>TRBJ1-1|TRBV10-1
ASSDPNTEAF
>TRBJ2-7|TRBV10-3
AISGGQGATYEQY
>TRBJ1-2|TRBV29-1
SVESRGLA
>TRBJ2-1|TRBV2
ASSEVGLAGEHEQF
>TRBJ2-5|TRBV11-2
ASSPSGWQETQY
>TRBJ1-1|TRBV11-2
ASSLVEWAF
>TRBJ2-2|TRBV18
ASSPPTSGGTGELF
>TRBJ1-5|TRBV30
AWSTGNQPQH
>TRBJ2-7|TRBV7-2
ASSLIRDVRYEQY
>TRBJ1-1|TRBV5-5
ASRVGRVLNTEAF
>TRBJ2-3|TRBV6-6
ASSYGQGGTDTQY
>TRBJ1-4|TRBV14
ASSQDNTPGHRNEKLF
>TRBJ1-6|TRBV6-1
ASALGQPNSPLH
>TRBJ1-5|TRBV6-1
ACSLERGQPQH
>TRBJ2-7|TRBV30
AWQGPAGSQY
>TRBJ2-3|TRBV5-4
ASSRRETSGSLY
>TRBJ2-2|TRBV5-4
ASTTGDTGELF
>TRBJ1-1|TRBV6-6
ASSTTGGNTEAF
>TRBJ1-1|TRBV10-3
AISTGGAWTEAF
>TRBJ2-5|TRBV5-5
ASSLRWGGETQY
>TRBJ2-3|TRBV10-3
AISEGGITDTQY
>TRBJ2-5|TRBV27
ASSPPGFSGAPQETQY
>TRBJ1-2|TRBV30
AWSLPGGPDYGYT
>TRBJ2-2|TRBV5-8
ASSSTGTGTTGELF
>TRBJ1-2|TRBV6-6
ASSPTASVPPYGYT
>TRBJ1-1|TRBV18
ASSPPISPVNTEAF
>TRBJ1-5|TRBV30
AWRTQGGNQPQH
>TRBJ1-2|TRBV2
ASSETANFYGYT
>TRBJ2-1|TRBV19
ASSTPGQGYNEQF
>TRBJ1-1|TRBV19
ATDSRDRPNTEAF
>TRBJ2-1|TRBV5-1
ASRESGQETDEQF
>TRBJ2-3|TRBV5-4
ASSLGLAAAEGTQY
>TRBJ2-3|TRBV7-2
ASSLTGGTDTQY
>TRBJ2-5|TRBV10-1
ASSESLADRQETQY
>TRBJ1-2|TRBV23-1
ASIKSERDYGYT
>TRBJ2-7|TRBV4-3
ASSLAQGAYEQY
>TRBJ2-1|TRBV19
ASSGRPYYNEQF
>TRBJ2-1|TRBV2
ASSASGSRREQF
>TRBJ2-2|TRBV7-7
ASSLGETTGELF
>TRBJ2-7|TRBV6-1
ASSEATDLPIYEQY
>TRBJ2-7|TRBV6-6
ASSYSGEEQY